This TCR beta chain was retrieved from a study of blood T cell repertoires in COVID-19. Study as a whole: PBMCs, B-cell-depleted T cells, or T cells were the source of the cDNA or gDNA that made up the material.

The method was immunoSEQ multiplex PCR; TCRdb's version includes in-frame clones alone and lacks a portion of them. The sample shows 93,000 or so clones, about 90% of them seen only once. The sample holds one count of this clone. The CDR3 contains 14 residues. V was pared by 3 bases and J by 3 bases, with 12 bases between. In germline, CDR1 is SGHAT, CDR2 FQNNGV. This clonotype was sampled from a man aged 50 to 59 in a cohort sampled during active COVID-19. The V gene is TRBV11-2, the J gene TRBJ2-7; no reliable D call. Sequencing was done on a sample of peripheral blood. This CDR3 reads CASSFLPLIYEQYF. The CDR3 DNA reads as TGTGCCAGCAGCTTTCTCCCTCTAATCTACGAGCAGTACTTC.